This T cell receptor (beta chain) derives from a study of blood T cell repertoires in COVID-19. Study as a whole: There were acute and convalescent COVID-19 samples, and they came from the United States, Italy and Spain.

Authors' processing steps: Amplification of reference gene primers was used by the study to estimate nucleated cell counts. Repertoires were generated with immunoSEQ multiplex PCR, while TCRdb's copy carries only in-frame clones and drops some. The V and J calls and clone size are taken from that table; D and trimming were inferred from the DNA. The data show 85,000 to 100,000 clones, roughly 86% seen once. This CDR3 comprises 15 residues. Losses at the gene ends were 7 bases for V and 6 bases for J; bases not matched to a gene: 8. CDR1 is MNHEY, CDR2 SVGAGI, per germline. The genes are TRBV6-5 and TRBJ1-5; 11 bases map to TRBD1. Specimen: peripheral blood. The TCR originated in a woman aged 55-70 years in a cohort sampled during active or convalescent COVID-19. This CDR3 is CASTPGTGGGQPQHF. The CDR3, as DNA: TGTGCCAGCACCCCCGGGACAGGGGGTGGTCAGCCCCAGCATTTT.